This T cell receptor beta chain was found in a study of molecular identifiers for immune sequencing clone quantification. Study-wide context: Replicate RNA from roughly 21,000 or 96,000 naive CD8 T cells formed five aliquots; four were sequenced.

TCRdb analysed the PCR reads with MiXCR anew, one entry per CDR3 protein. The sample holds about 640,000 distinct CDR3 sequences, about 20% seen once. Overall study results and limits: Effector cells had over 99% of their molecules in clones above 20 RNA copies, while naive cells had under 1%.

Germline V gene sequence: CDR1 SGHTA, CDR2 FQGNSA. The CDR3 sequence is 17 residues long. V was cut by 5 bases and J by 1 base, with 18 bases left in between. This clonotype appeared many times. Antigen unknown. The TCR was taken from a human donor in good health. Some libraries in this study had Jurkat cell RNA spiked in. Sequenced sample: naive CD8+ T cells from blood, with Jurkat cell RNA spiked in. Subset meaning: FACS-sorted CD8+CD4-CCR7+CD45RA+ naive T cells. The chain joins TRBV7-2 to TRBJ2-4, with D unresolved. The CDR3 sequence: CASSLYDLSVAKNIQYF. The CDR3 DNA reads as TGTGCCAGCAGCCTATACGACCTATCGGTGGCCAAAAACATTCAGTACTTC.